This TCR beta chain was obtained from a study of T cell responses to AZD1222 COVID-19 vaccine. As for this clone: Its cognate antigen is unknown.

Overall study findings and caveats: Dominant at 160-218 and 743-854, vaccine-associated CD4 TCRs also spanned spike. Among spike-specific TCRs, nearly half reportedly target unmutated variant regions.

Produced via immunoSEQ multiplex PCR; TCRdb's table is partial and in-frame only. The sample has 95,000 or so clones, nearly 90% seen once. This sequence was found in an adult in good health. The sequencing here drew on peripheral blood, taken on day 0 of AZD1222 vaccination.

Here the CDR3 DNA reads TGTGCCAGCAGCCAAGAAACCCCGGGTGCAGGAACACCCCTCCACTTT. Translating it yields CASSQETPGAGTPLHF. This chain uses TRBV3-1 (or the pseudogene TRBV3-2) with TRBJ1-6; D is ambiguous. CDR3 length: 16 residues. The V end was cut by 0 bases, the J end by 11 bases, with 17 bases between. Germline V gives CDR1 LGHDT, CDR2 YNNKEL (reference sequence).